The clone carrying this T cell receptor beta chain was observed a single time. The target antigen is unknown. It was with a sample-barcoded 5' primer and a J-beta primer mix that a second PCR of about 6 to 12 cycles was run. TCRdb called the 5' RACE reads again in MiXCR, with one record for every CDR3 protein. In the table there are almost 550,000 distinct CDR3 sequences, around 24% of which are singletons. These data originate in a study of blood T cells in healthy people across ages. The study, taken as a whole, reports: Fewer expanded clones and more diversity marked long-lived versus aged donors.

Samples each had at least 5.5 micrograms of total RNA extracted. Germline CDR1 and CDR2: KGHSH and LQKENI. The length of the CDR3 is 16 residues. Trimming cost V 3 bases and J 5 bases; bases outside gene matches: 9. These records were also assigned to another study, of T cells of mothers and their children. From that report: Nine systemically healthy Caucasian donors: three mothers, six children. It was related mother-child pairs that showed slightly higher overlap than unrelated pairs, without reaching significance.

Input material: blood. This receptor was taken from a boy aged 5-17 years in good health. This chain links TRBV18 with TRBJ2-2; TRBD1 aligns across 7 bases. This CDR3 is CASSPAGTVATGELFF. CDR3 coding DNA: TGTGCCAGCTCACCGGCCGGGACAGTAGCTACCGGGGAGCTGTTTTTT.